This note documents a single TCR beta chain sequence. Sequencing used immunoSEQ multiplex PCR; TCRdb keeps in-frame clones, though not all of them. Of 95,000 to 100,000 clones listed, roughly 80% were seen once; the top ten hold more than 1.4%. The data belong to a study of OX40 agonist ivuxolimab in advanced cancers. Study background: One hepatocellular carcinoma and a couple of cutaneous melanoma patients partially responded.

The CDR3 sequence is 16 residues long. J was trimmed by 5 bases and V by 2 bases; bases with no gene match: 10. CDR1 is MNHEY and CDR2 is SMNVEV in the germline V gene (reference sequence). The sequence was obtained from an adult with an advanced solid tumor such as melanoma, head and neck, liver or kidney cancer. The sequences come from CD4+ or CD8+ T cells sorted from blood, collected in a trial of the OX40 agonist ivuxolimab. The chain joins TRBV27 to TRBJ1-2; 8 bases map to TRBD1. CDR3 protein: CASSLRGTGGYYGYTF. The CDR3 DNA reads TGTGCCAGCAGTTTAAGGGGCACAGGGGGGTATTATGGCTACACCTTC.